The source of this TCR beta chain is a study of identical twins. In TCRdb, the 5' RACE reads were re-called with MiXCR into one record per CDR3 protein. The sample shows about 240,000 distinct CDR3 sequences, 8% to 11% of them seen only once. General study findings and limits: Cord blood's abundant beta clonotypes had fewer insertions, unlike memory repertoires.

This clonotype was picked up a small number of times. Its antigen is unknown. Germline V lookup: CDR1 MNHGY, CDR2 SAAAGT. This CDR3 comprises 14 residues. The ends were cut back, 3 bases at V and 7 bases at J, with 10 bases in the middle. The J gene is TRBJ1-6, the V gene TRBV6-8, with D perhaps matching TRBD1 (5 bases). The sample was memory T cells sorted from blood. This TCR derives from a man aged 50 or older in good health. The CDR3 DNA sequence: TGTGCCAGCAGTTATTGGGGGGGGAATTCACCCCTCCACTTT. Its translation: CASSYWGGNSPLHF.